The following is a T cell receptor (beta chain) sequence with its context. The data were taken from a study of control samples from healthy donors and cancer patients. There are 14 residues in the CDR3. Trimming took off 3 bases at V and 7 bases at J, with 18 bases between the two ends. The germline V gene encodes CDR1 DFQATT and CDR2 SNEGSKA (reference sequence). The data were produced by immunoSEQ multiplex PCR, yet TCRdb's version contains in-frame clones alone and is incomplete. The table has about 70,000 clones, over 75% seen once; the top ten hold about 26%. The V and J genes are TRBV20-1 and TRBJ1-2; D may be TRBD1 (6 bases). The specimen sequenced was blood. This receptor was identified in a man in his fifties in good health. In DNA form, the CDR3 reads TGCAGTGCTAGTCGGGGACACCTAAGAGGTGGCTACACCTTC. Translation: CSASRGHLRGGYTF.